This entry concerns a single TCR beta chain. Its antigen is unknown. MiXCR, applied by TCRdb to the 5' RACE reads, yields one record per CDR3 protein. The sample shows 200,000 to 250,000 distinct CDR3 sequences, over 8.5% of them seen only once. The data stem from a study of T-cell memory formation after mild COVID-19. This CDR3 has 15 amino acids. V shed 4 bases, J shed 8 bases, and the junction held 10 bases outside the gene matches. Study-level findings and limits: Clones contracting day 15 to 85 were balanced CD4/CD8; later expanders leaned CD4+. Pre-infection memory held some responding clones, suggesting pre-existing cross-reactive T cells responded. The authors left the SARS-CoV-2 specificity of second-wave clones peaking on day 37 unconfirmed. Contracting CD4+ clones sat mainly in CM and EM; CD8+ in EMRA.

V is TRBV12-3 or TRBV12-4 and J is TRBJ1-2; 10 bases map to TRBD1. The material sequenced was PBMCs or a T cell subset sorted from them (not recorded which). This clonotype originated in a man aged 18 to 30 who had mild COVID-19 (a few samples of this study predate the infection). Cell type and time point are not known. Here the CDR3 DNA reads TGTGCCAGCAGTTCCAGGGGGACAGGGGTAGGCGGCTACACCTTC. It codes for CASSSRGTGVGGYTF.